The 16 T cell receptor beta chains below come from one sample, sequenced in a study of cytotoxic CD8 clonotypes in ibrutinib-treated CLL. Profiling relied on immunoSEQ multiplex PCR, and the TCRdb table lists in-frame clones only, not all of them. The table shows around 200,000 clones, with around 70% occurring only once. The source was PBMCs, collected after 12 months of ibrutinib treatment. The receptor set was obtained from a human donor with chronic lymphocytic leukemia.

The V gene is TRBV30, the J gene TRBJ2-7, with 10 bases that match TRBD2. CDR3 length equals 14 residues. V was clipped by 0 bases and J by 5 bases; unmatched bases: 4. Germline V gives CDR1 GTSNPN, CDR2 SVGIG (reference sequence). The CDR3 protein is CAWSVSSGRNEQYF. In DNA, the CDR3 is TGTGCCTGGAGTGTCTCTAGCGGGAGAAACGAGCAGTACTTC. Complete variable domain (other parts from reference TRBV30 and TRBJ2-7): SQTIHQWPATLVQPVGSPLSLECTVEGTSNPNLYWYRQAAGRGLQLLFYSVGIGQISSEVPQNLSASRPQDRQFILSSKKLLLSDSGFYLCAWSVSSGRNEQYFGPGTRLTVT.

The gene calls are TRBV6-5 and TRBJ2-5, with TRBD1 identical over 9 bases. The CDR3 has 13 amino acids. The trim removed 6 bases at V and 5 bases at J, leaving 4 bases unmatched. Germline lookup yields CDR1 MNHEY and CDR2 SVGAGI. CDR3 residues: CASSLDRGETQYF. The CDR3 DNA reads TGTGCCAGCAGCTTAGACAGGGGGGAGACCCAGTACTTC.

The rearrangement uses TRBV5-1 and TRBJ2-3; 8 positions match TRBD1. Germline trimming cut 0 bases from V and 3 bases from J; bases unmatched to any gene: 6. CDR3 length: 16 amino acids. Germline CDR1 reads SGHRS; CDR2 reads YFSETQ. This chain's CDR3 is CASSLGDRGWTDTQYF. The CDR3 nucleotides are TGCGCCAGCAGCTTGGGTGACAGGGGCTGGACAGATACGCAGTATTTT.

The chain links TRBV27 to TRBJ1-2; 9 nucleotides match TRBD1. Germline loops: CDR1 MNHEY, CDR2 SMNVEV (reference sequence). The V gene end was trimmed by 7 bases and the J gene end by 5 bases; junction bases not matched to a gene: 5. This CDR3 contains 13 residues. CDR3 sequence reads: CASTSGTGYGYTF. DNA of the CDR3: TGTGCCAGCACCTCCGGGACAGGGTATGGCTACACCTTC.

The chain recombines TRBV5-5 with TRBJ1-4; 9 nucleotides line up with TRBD1. CDR3 length equals 15 residues. Germline CDR1 and CDR2: SGHKS and YYEKEE (reference sequence). The V gene end was trimmed by 0 bases and the J gene end by 7 bases; junction bases not matched to a gene: 4. CDR3: CASSLDGTGIEKLFF. The CDR3 nucleotides read TGTGCCAGCAGCTTGGACGGGACAGGGATTGAAAAACTGTTTTTT.

The CDR3 DNA follows: TGTGCCAGCCGGCGACAGGGGGCGTCGGACGAGCAGTACTTC. Its translation is CASRRQGASDEQYF. This chain joins TRBV14 and TRBJ2-7, with TRBD1 identical over 10 bases. With 8 bases clipped from V and 5 bases from J, the junction kept 9 bases outside the gene matches. Germline CDR1 is SGHDN and CDR2 is FVKESK. The CDR3 has 14 residues.

The chain uses TRBV30 and TRBJ1-5; weak D call: TRBD1 (6 bases). This CDR3 is built from 13 residues. V lost 3 bases to trimming and J lost 2 bases, with 8 bases between them. The germline V gene has CDR1 GTSNPN and CDR2 SVGIG (reference sequence). The CDR3 loop is CAWSRQGNQPQHF. The CDR3 DNA follows: TGTGCCTGGAGCCGACAGGGCAATCAGCCCCAGCATTTT.

The chain uses TRBV6-5 and TRBJ2-7, with TRBD2 matching over 11 bases. Germline loops: CDR1 MNHEY, CDR2 SVGAGI. V dropped 5 bases and J dropped 2; count of bases not matched to a gene: 5. The CDR3 spans 15 residues. The CDR3 is CASSTGTSGPYEQYF. For the CDR3, the DNA is TGTGCCAGCAGTACGGGGACTAGCGGACCCTACGAGCAGTACTTC.

V usage is TRBV6-1 and J usage is TRBJ1-1; D is possibly TRBD1 (6 bases). Trimming cost V 7 bases and J 0 bases, with 9 bases left between them. Germline V lookup: CDR1 MNHNS, CDR2 SASEGT. The CDR3 spans 13 residues. CDR3 DNA sequence: TGTGCCAGCAAGGGACAACTGAACACTGAAGCTTTCTTT. It specifies CASKGQLNTEAFF.

V usage is TRBV2 and J usage is TRBJ2-7; 9 nucleotides match TRBD1. Unmatched junction bases numbered 7, after V lost 5 bases and J lost 5 bases. The CDR3 runs to 14 residues. The germline V gene encodes CDR1 SNHLY and CDR2 FYNNEI. The CDR3: CASSFGTGSDEQYF. The CDR3 DNA reads TGTGCCAGCAGTTTCGGGACAGGGTCCGACGAGCAGTACTTC.

V is TRBV6-1 and J is TRBJ2-1; D is possibly TRBD2 (6 bases). The ends were cut back, 6 bases at V and 9 bases at J, with 18 bases in the middle. Germline V gene sequence: CDR1 MNHNS, CDR2 SASEGT. The CDR3 length is 14 residues. CDR3 sequence: CASREGLVSGEQFF. CDR3 in DNA: TGTGCCAGCAGGGAGGGCCTCGTATCGGGTGAGCAGTTCTTC.

The chain carries TRBV30 and TRBJ1-2; TRBD1 matches at 9 bases. Germline CDR1 is GTSNPN and CDR2 is SVGIG (reference sequence). CDR3 size: 16 residues. V lost 5 bases to trimming and J lost 2 bases; unmatched junction nucleotides: 12. The CDR3 DNA is TGTGCCTGGGCCGGGACAGGGAGAGGGGGCAACTATGGCTACACCTTC. Translated: CAWAGTGRGGNYGYTF.

The CDR3 is CASSLPRLAGGPIPEQYF. The CDR3 nucleotides read TGTGCCAGCAGCTTGCCCCGACTAGCGGGAGGGCCGATTCCGGAGCAGTACTTC. The chain uses TRBV5-6 and TRBJ2-7; 14 bases fit TRBD2. J was trimmed by 7 bases and V by 1 base; bases with no gene match: 13. This CDR3 region has 18 residues. The germline CDR1 and CDR2 sequences are SGHDT and YYEEEE. The full variable domain, in which reference TRBV5-6 and TRBJ2-7 provide the parts outside the CDR3, is DAGVTQSPTHLIKTRGQQVTLRCSPKSGHDTVSWYQQALGQGPQFIFQYYEEEERQRGNFPDRFSGHQFPNYSSELNVNALLLGDSALYLCASSLPRLAGGPIPEQYFGPGTRLTVT.

J is TRBJ1-2 and V is TRBV28, with a possible D match to TRBD1 (5 bases). Germline V gene lookup returns CDR1 MDHEN and CDR2 SYDVKM. The CDR3 is 16 amino acids. With 2 bases removed from V and 1 base from J, the gap between germline ends came to 14 bases. CDR3 protein: CASSLRGATVNYGYTF. CDR3 nucleotides: TGTGCCAGCAGTTTAAGGGGAGCGACGGTTAACTATGGCTACACCTTC.

The table lists this clone with a few counts. The chain employs TRBV11-2 and TRBJ2-5; TRBD1 agrees at 8 bases. Unmatched junction bases numbered 14, after V lost 3 bases and J lost 5 bases. The CDR3 totals 17 residues. Germline V lookup: CDR1 SGHAT, CDR2 FQNNGV. CDR3 sequence: CASSFPLNPTGAETQYF. The CDR3 bases are TGTGCCAGCAGCTTCCCACTAAACCCGACAGGGGCGGAGACCCAGTACTTC.

The chain combines TRBV27 with TRBJ2-1; D possibly corresponds to TRBD1 (7 bases). The CDR3 totals 13 residues. V was pared by 7 bases and J by 8 bases, with 15 bases between. The germline V gene has CDR1 MNHEY and CDR2 SMNVEV (reference sequence). This chain's CDR3 is CASNGQGGHEQFF. The CDR3 nucleotides are TGTGCCAGCAATGGGCAGGGGGGCCATGAGCAGTTCTTC.